This is a list of T cell receptor beta chains from one sample in a study of T cell responses to AZD1222 COVID-19 vaccine. Assay: immunoSEQ multiplex PCR; the TCRdb copy retains only in-frame clones and omits some. Among 130,000 or so clones listed, 75% to 95% were seen once. The sample was peripheral blood, taken 28 days after the second dose of the MenACWY control vaccine. The receptors come from an adult who received the MenACWY meningococcal vaccine as a control. Each CDR3 is given with its conserved first and last residue. Fields, in order: D gene, clone size, V gene, J gene, CDR3 DNA, CDR3 protein. D genes are given only for firm matches. Clone size is given for some rows only: seen once, a few or many times, or a class if the clone is expanded.

-	-	TRBV7-6	TRBJ2-5	TGTGCCAGCACCCCCTGGTCTAGGGCCCGAGAGACCCAGTACTTC	CASTPWSRARETQYF
-	-	TRBV12-3/TRBV12-4	TRBJ1-2	TGTGCCAGCAGTTTAGCGGGGTCTGGCTACACCTTC	CASSLAGSGYTF
-	-	TRBV7-2	TRBJ1-1	TGTGCCAGCAGCTTACCAAGAGGCACAGCGAGGACTGAAGCTTTCTTT	CASSLPRGTARTEAFF
-	-	TRBV9	TRBJ1-5	TGTGCCAGCAGCGTCGACCTGGGGGCCCAGCCCCAGCATTTT	CASSVDLGAQPQHF
TRBD1	-	TRBV5-1	TRBJ1-6	TGCGCCAGCAGCTTGGAGACAGGGAGCTCACCCCTCCACTTT	CASSLETGSSPLHF
TRBD2	-	TRBV7-7	TRBJ2-1	TGTGCTAGCAGCTTACGTCCTAGCGGGAGGGCCGTCTTAATATCTGAGCAGTTCTTC	CASSLRPSGRAVLISEQFF
-	-	TRBV3-1/TRBV3-2	TRBJ2-5	TGTGCCAGCAGCCAAGGAGGGGTCGGGGCCAGGGAGACCCAGTACTTC	CASSQGGVGARETQYF
TRBD2	-	TRBV6-6	TRBJ2-7	TGTGCCAGCAGTTACCGCGGCGGGGGATACGAGCAGTACTTC	CASSYRGGGYEQYF
-	once	TRBV5-6	TRBJ2-6	TGTGCCAGCAGCTTGGACTCTGGGGCCAACGTCCTGACTTTC	CASSLDSGANVLTF
-	few	TRBV29-1	TRBJ2-2	TGCAGCGTTGTAGGGGGTAGCACCGGGGAGCTGTTTTTT	CSVVGGSTGELFF
TRBD1	-	TRBV2	TRBJ2-7	TGTGCCAGCAGTGATCACCCGGGACAGGACCGAAAAGACTCCTACGAGCAGTACTTC	CASSDHPGQDRKDSYEQYF
TRBD2	-	TRBV6-5	TRBJ2-7	TGTGCCAGCAGTTACGAAGCTAGCGGGAAATACGAGCAGTACTTC	CASSYEASGKYEQYF
-	-	TRBV30	TRBJ1-3	TGTGCCTGGAGTGGGACTTCAACTGGAAACACCATATATTTT	CAWSGTSTGNTIYF
TRBD2	-	TRBV10-3	TRBJ2-7	TGTGCCATCAGGGAAACTAGCGGGGGACACTACGAGCAGTACTTC	CAIRETSGGHYEQYF
TRBD2	-	TRBV7-7	TRBJ2-3	TGTGCCAGCAAACCAGCGGGGCTCACAGATACGCAGTATTTT	CASKPAGLTDTQYF
TRBD1	-	TRBV28	TRBJ2-7	TGTGCCAGCAGTTTATTTGCCGGGACAGGCCATAAATACGAGCAGTACTTC	CASSLFAGTGHKYEQYF
-	-	TRBV11-1	TRBJ2-7	TGTGCCAGCAGCTTAGGTCCCGGAATCGCCTACGAGCAGTACTTC	CASSLGPGIAYEQYF
-	-	TRBV5-6	TRBJ2-7	TGTGCCAGCAGCCGGGCCTCCTACGAGCAGTACTTC	CASSRASYEQYF
TRBD1	-	TRBV28	TRBJ2-5	TGTGCCAGCAGTTTGATTTCAGGGGGCAAAGAGACCCAGTACTTC	CASSLISGGKETQYF
-	-	TRBV28	TRBJ1-3	TGTGCCGCCGGGAGCTCTGGAAACACCATATATTTT	CAAGSSGNTIYF
-	-	TRBV18	TRBJ2-4	TGTGCCAGCTCCCAAAATGACAGGTCCAAAAACATTCAGTACTTC	CASSQNDRSKNIQYF
TRBD1	-	TRBV28	TRBJ2-7	TGTGCCAGCACCCCGGGGACAGCGGAATCCTACGAGCAGTACTTC	CASTPGTAESYEQYF
-	-	TRBV11-2	TRBJ2-1	TGTGCCAGCAGCTTAGTGGGGACGGATCCCGCCTACAATGAGCAGTTCTTC	CASSLVGTDPAYNEQFF
TRBD1	-	TRBV27	TRBJ2-7	TGTGCCAGCAGGGGGGACAGCTCCTACGAGCAGTACTTC	CASRGDSSYEQYF
TRBD1	-	TRBV12-5	TRBJ1-4	TGTGCTCCTCCCCCCGAGCAAACAGGGGGCGCTTCTAATGAAAAACTGTTTTTT	CAPPPEQTGGASNEKLFF
TRBD1	-	TRBV7-6	TRBJ2-7	TGTGCCAGCAGCCTTGGACAGGGGGCCTACGAGCAGTACTTC	CASSLGQGAYEQYF
-	-	TRBV28	TRBJ2-5	TGTGCCAGCAGTCACCGAGGCCCCCAAGAGACCCAGTACTTC	CASSHRGPQETQYF
TRBD1	-	TRBV12-3/TRBV12-4	TRBJ1-1	TGTGCCAGCACCATCCAGGACAGGGGGAGAGCTTTCTTT	CASTIQDRGRAFF
-	-	TRBV9	TRBJ1-4	TGTGCCAGCAGCTCCCTGCTGGGGGAGGGGGAAAAACTGTTTTTT	CASSSLLGEGEKLFF
TRBD1	-	TRBV18	TRBJ2-3	TGTGCCAGCTCACGACAGGGCCCCACAGATACGCAGTATTTT	CASSRQGPTDTQYF
-	-	TRBV28	TRBJ1-2	TGTGCCAGCAGCGTTTCGCGGGGGCTAGGCTACACCTTC	CASSVSRGLGYTF
-	once	TRBV11-3	TRBJ2-7	TGTGCCAGCAGCTTAGGGGAGGCTTACGAGCAGTACTTC	CASSLGEAYEQYF
-	once	TRBV5-1	TRBJ1-1	TGCGCCAGCAGCTTCTCCGGGGCACGCTTGGGGACTGAAGCTTTCTTT	CASSFSGARLGTEAFF
-	-	TRBV19	TRBJ2-7	TGTGCCAGTAGTACGTCCGGGACGTCGACCTACGAGCAGTACTTC	CASSTSGTSTYEQYF
-	once	TRBV19	TRBJ1-3	TGTGCCAGTAGTATTTCTTGGTCAGCGATGGACACCATATATTTT	CASSISWSAMDTIYF
TRBD1	-	TRBV6-6	TRBJ1-1	TGTGCCAGCAGTTACTCGGGACAGGACAACACTGAAGCTTTCTTT	CASSYSGQDNTEAFF
-	-	TRBV19	TRBJ1-1	TGTGCCAGTAGTATAGGCGGGGGGTTTGGGGTGAACACTGAAGCTTTCTTT	CASSIGGGFGVNTEAFF
-	-	TRBV7-3	TRBJ2-7	TGTGCCAGCAGCCCGGACAGCAACGAGCAGTACTTC	CASSPDSNEQYF
TRBD2	-	TRBV30	TRBJ2-1	TGTGCCTGGAGTGTACGGCTCGTAGCGGGGATTGAGCAGTTCTTC	CAWSVRLVAGIEQFF
-	-	TRBV15	TRBJ1-3	TGTGCCACCAGCAGAGATCGGAACGGGGTTGGAAACACCATATATTTT	CATSRDRNGVGNTIYF
TRBD1	-	TRBV6-7	TRBJ1-2	TGTGCCAGCAGTTACCTCTCGGGACAGGGCCATTGGATCTACACCTTC	CASSYLSGQGHWIYTF
-	-	TRBV3-1/TRBV3-2	TRBJ2-3	TGTGCCAGCAGCCAAGATTCCCTGGGTTCGACAGATACGCAGTATTTT	CASSQDSLGSTDTQYF
TRBD1	-	TRBV2	TRBJ1-5	TGTGCCAGAGGACAGGGGGGTCAGCCCCAGCATTTT	CARGQGGQPQHF